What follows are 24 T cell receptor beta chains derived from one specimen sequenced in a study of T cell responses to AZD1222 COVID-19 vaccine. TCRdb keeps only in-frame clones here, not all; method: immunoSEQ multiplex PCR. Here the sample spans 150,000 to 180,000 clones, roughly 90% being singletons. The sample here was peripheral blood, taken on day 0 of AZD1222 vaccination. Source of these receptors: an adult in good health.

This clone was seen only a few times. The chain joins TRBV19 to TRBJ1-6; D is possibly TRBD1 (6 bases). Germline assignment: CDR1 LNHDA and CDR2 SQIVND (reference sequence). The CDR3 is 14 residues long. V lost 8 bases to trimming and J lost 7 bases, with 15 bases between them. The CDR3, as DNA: TGTGCCAGTCAACGGGGGCAGCACAATTCACCCCTCCACTTT. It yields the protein CASQRGQHNSPLHF.

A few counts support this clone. In DNA form, the CDR3 reads TGTGCCACCAGCAGAGGGGCTGGAAACACCATATATTTT. This gives the protein CATSRGAGNTIYF. The chain has TRBV15 and TRBJ1-3, with D uncertain. Germline CDR1 is LNHNV and CDR2 is YYDKDF (reference sequence). CDR3 length equals 13 residues. The germline V and J ends were trimmed by 1 base and 2 bases, with 3 bases remaining between them. Filled out from reference TRBV15 and TRBJ1-3, the complete variable domain reads DAMVIQNPRYQVTQFGKPVTLSCSQTLNHNVMYWYQQKSSQAPKLLFHYYDKDFNNEADTPDNFQSRRPNTSFCFLDIRSPGLGDTAMYLCATSRGAGNTIYFGEGSWLTVV.

Here the CDR3 DNA reads TGTGCCAGTAGCGGACGAGGACACTCTGGAAACACCATATATTTT. It is translated as CASSGRGHSGNTIYF. The V gene is TRBV19, the J gene TRBJ1-3; TRBD1 might be the D (5 bases). V lost 6 bases to trimming and J lost 0 bases, with 12 bases between them. Germline V lookup: CDR1 LNHDA, CDR2 SQIVND (reference sequence). This CDR3 is 15 amino acids long.

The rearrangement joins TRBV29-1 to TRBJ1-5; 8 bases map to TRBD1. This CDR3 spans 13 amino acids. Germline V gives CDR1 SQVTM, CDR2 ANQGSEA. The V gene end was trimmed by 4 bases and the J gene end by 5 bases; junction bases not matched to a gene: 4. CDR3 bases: TGCAGCGTTGGGGGGACAGGCGATCAGCCCCAGCATTTT. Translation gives CSVGGTGDQPQHF.

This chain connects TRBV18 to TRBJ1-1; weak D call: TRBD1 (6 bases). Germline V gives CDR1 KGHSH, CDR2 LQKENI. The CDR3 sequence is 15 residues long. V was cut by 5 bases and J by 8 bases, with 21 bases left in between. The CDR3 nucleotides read TGTGCCAGCTCATCGTCACAGGGAAGGGTGGCGGAAGCTTTCTTT. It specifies CASSSSQGRVAEAFF.

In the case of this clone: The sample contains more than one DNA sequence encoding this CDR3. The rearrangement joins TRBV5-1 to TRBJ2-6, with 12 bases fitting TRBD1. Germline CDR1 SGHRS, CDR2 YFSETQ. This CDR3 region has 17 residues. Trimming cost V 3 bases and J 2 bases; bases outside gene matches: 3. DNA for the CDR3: TGCGCCAGCAGCTCGGGACAGGGGGCCCCTGGGGCCAACGTCCTGACTTTC. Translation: CASSSGQGAPGANVLTF.

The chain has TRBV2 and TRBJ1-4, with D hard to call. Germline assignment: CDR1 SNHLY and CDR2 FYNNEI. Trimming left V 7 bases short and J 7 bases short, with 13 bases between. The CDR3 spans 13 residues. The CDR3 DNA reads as TGTGCCAGCACGTACCAATTCACTGAAAAACTGTTTTTT. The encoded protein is CASTYQFTEKLFF.

The CDR3 DNA follows: TGTGCCAGCAGCCCCGAGGGCCAGAGGTCCTACAATGAGCAGTTCTTC. Translated: CASSPEGQRSYNEQFF. The chain couples TRBV5-4 to TRBJ2-1, with D possibly being TRBD2 (5 bases). CDR1 SGHNT and CDR2 YYREEE come from the germline V gene (reference sequence). The germline V and J ends were trimmed by 4 bases and 1 base, with 15 bases remaining between them. This CDR3 region has 16 residues.

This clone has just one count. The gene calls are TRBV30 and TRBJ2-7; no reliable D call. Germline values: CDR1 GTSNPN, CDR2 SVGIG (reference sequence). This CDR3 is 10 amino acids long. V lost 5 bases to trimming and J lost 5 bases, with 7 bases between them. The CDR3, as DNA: TGTGCCTGGCTAGGTAACGAGCAGTACTTC. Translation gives CAWLGNEQYF. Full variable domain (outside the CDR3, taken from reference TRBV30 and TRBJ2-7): SQTIHQWPATLVQPVGSPLSLECTVEGTSNPNLYWYRQAAGRGLQLLFYSVGIGQISSEVPQNLSASRPQDRQFILSSKKLLLSDSGFYLCAWLGNEQYFGPGTRLTVT.

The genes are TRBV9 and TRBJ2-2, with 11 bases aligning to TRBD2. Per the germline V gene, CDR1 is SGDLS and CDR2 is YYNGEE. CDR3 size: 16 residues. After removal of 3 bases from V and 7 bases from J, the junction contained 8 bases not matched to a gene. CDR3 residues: CASSGSGGAGVGELFF. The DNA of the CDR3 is TGTGCCAGCAGCGGTAGCGGGGGGGCCGGAGTCGGGGAGCTGTTTTTT.

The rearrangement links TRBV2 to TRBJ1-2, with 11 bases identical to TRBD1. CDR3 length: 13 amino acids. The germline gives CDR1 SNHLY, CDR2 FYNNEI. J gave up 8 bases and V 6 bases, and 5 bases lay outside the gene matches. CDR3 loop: CASRDRGRGGYTF. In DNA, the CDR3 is TGTGCCAGCAGGGACAGGGGGCGCGGGGGCTACACCTTC.

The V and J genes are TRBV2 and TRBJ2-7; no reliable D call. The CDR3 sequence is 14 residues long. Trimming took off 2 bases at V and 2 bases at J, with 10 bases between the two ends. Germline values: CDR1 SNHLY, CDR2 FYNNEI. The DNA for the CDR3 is TGTGCCAGCAGTGAAACAGTCTTCCCCTACGAGCAGTACTTC. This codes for CASSETVFPYEQYF.

DNA of the CDR3: TGTGCCAGCAGCTGGGAGAGGGGGCAAGGCGGGGAGCTGTTTTTT. Protein product: CASSWERGQGGELFF. The chain recombines TRBV5-4 with TRBJ2-2, with 7 bases identical to TRBD1. Germline V gene data show CDR1 as SGHNT and CDR2 as YYREEE (reference sequence). The CDR3 has 15 amino acids. The junction had 9 bases not matched to a gene; V was cut back by 3 bases and J by 7 bases.

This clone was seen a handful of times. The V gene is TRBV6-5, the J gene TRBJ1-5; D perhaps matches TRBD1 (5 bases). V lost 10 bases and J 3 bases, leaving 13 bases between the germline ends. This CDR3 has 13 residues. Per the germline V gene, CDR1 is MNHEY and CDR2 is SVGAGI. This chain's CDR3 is CATRGYNNQPQHF. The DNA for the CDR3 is TGTGCCACCCGGGGGTACAACAATCAGCCCCAGCATTTT.

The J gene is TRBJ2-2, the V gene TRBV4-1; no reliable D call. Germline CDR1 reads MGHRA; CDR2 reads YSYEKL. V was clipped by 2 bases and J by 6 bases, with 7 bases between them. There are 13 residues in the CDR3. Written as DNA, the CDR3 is TGCGCCAGCAGCCAAATTATCGCCGGGGAGCTGTTTTTT. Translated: CASSQIIAGELFF.

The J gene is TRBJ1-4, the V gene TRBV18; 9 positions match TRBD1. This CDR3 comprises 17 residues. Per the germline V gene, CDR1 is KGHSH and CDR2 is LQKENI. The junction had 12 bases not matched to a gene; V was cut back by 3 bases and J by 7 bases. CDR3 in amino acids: CASSPIEVGQGFEKLFF. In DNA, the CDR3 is TGTGCCAGCTCACCCATCGAAGTGGGACAGGGTTTTGAAAAACTGTTTTTT.

The CDR3 region has the DNA TGTGCCAGCAGCGCGTTAGCAGGGGTCCTCTATGGCTACACCTTC. The encoded protein is CASSALAGVLYGYTF. The rearrangement uses TRBV7-2 and TRBJ1-2; D possibly corresponds to TRBD1 (6 bases). Trimming took off 5 bases at V and 4 bases at J, with 17 bases between the two ends. The CDR3 length is 15 residues. Germline V lookup: CDR1 SGHTA, CDR2 FQGNSA. Looking up the rest from reference TRBV7-2 and TRBJ1-2 gives the full variable domain: GAGVSQSPSNKVTEKGKDVELRCDPISGHTALYWYRQSLGQGLEFLIYFQGNSAPDKSGLPSDRFSAERTGGSVSTLTIQRTQQEDSAVYLCASSALAGVLYGYTFGSGTRLTVV.

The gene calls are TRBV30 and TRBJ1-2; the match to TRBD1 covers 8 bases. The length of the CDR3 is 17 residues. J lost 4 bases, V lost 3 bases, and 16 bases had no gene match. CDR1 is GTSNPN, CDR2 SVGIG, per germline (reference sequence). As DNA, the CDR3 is TGTGCCTGGAGGGGGAGTGTCGGGACAGGAGAACCCTATGGCTACACCTTC. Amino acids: CAWRGSVGTGEPYGYTF.

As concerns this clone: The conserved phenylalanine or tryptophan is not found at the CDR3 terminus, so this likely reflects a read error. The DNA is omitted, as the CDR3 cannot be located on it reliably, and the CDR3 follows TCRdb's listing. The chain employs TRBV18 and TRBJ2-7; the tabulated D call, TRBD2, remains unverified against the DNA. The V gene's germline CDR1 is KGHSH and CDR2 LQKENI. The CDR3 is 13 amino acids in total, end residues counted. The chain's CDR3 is CASSSTSPGLAEL.

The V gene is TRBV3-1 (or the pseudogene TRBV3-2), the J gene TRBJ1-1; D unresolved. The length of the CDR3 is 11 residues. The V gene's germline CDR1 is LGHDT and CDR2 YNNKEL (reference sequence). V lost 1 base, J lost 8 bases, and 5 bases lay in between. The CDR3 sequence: CASSQVSEAFF. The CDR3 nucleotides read TGTGCCAGCAGCCAAGTGTCAGAAGCTTTCTTT.

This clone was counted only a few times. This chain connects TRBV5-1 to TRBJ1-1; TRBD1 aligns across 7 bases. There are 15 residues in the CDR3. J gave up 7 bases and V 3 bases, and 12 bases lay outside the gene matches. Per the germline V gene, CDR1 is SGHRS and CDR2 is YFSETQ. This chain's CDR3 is CASSYTDRPGVEAFF. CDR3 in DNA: TGCGCCAGCAGCTACACGGACAGGCCGGGGGTTGAAGCTTTCTTT.

Here the CDR3 DNA reads TGTGCCAGCAGCTTGGGGACAGGAAACACTGAAGCTTTCTTT. Encoded protein: CASSLGTGNTEAFF. The V and J genes are TRBV5-4 and TRBJ1-1; TRBD1 aligns across 7 bases. The junction had 1 base not matched to a gene; V was cut back by 0 bases and J by 2 bases. This CDR3 contains 14 residues. Per the germline V gene, CDR1 is SGHNT and CDR2 is YYREEE (reference sequence).

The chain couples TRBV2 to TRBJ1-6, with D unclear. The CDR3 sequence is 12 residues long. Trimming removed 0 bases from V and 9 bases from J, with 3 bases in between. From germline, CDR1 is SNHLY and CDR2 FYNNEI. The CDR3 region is CASSEALSPLHF. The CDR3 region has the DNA TGTGCCAGCAGTGAAGCGCTTTCACCCCTCCACTTT.

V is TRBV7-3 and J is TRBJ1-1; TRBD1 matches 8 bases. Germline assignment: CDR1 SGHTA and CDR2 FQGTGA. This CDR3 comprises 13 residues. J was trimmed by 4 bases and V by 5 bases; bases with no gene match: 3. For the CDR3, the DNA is TGTGCCAGCAGCCCTACAGGGGGCACTGAAGCTTTCTTT. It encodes CASSPTGGTEAFF.